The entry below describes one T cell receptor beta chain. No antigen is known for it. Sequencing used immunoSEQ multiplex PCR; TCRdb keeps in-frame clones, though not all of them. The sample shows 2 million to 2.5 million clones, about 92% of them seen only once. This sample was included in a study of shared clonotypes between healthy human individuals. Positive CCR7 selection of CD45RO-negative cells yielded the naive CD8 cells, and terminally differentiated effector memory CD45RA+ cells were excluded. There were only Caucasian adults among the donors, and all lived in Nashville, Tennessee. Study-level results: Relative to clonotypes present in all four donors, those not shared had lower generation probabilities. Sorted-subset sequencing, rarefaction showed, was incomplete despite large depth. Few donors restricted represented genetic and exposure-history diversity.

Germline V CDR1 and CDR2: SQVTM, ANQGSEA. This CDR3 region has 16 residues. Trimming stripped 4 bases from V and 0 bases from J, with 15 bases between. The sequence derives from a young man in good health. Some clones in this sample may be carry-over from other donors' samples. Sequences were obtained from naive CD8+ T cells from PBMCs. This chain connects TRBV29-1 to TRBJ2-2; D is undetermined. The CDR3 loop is CSVGPGAWTNTGELFF. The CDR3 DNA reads TGCAGCGTTGGTCCCGGAGCGTGGACGAACACCGGGGAGCTGTTTTTT.